Each of the 5 T cell receptor beta chains below was sequenced from the same sample in a study of response to subunit inactivated influenza vaccine. Each CDR3 protein is one row after TCRdb ran MiXCR on the RT-PCR reads. The sample shows hundreds of thousands of distinct CDR3 sequences, around 14% of them seen only once. The sequencing here drew on PBMCs from blood, taken roughly 15 days before vaccination. The receptors here all came from a man aged 45-65 years who received an inactivated influenza vaccine.

This clonotype has a handful of counts. The chain joins TRBV20-1 to TRBJ1-5, with 7 bases fitting TRBD1. Germline V CDR1 and CDR2: DFQATT, SNEGSKA (reference sequence). Trimming cost V 3 bases and J 4 bases; bases outside gene matches: 3. This CDR3 has 13 amino acids. Written as DNA, the CDR3 is TGCAGTGCTAGTGGGACAGCAAATCAGCCCCAGCATTTT. Translation gives CSASGTANQPQHF.

This clonotype was seen at least ten times. V gene TRBV18 combines with J gene TRBJ1-4; 7 bases match TRBD1. J was trimmed by 5 bases and V by 4 bases; bases with no gene match: 10. The CDR3 length is 16 residues. Germline values: CDR1 KGHSH, CDR2 LQKENI. This CDR3 is CASSLHPLGQNEKLFF. CDR3 in DNA: TGTGCCAGCTCACTCCATCCCCTGGGACAGAATGAAAAACTGTTTTTT.

This clonotype was detected only a few times. The chain joins TRBV9 to TRBJ1-1; D is unresolved. Trimming left V 0 bases short and J 3 bases short, with 9 bases between. Germline V gene lookup returns CDR1 SGDLS and CDR2 YYNGEE. The CDR3 contains 14 residues. CDR3 coding DNA: TGTGCCAGCAGCGTAGGGACTAGGGACACTGAAGCTTTCTTT. It specifies CASSVGTRDTEAFF.

The chain couples TRBV27 to TRBJ2-2; D is uncertain. The CDR3 has 13 amino acids. Trimming stripped 6 bases from V and 4 bases from J, with 9 bases between. Germline V gene data show CDR1 as MNHEY and CDR2 as SMNVEV (reference sequence). DNA for the CDR3: TGTGCCAGCAGAAGGATAGGCACCGGGGAGCTGTTTTTT. Amino acid sequence: CASRRIGTGELFF.

The rearrangement links TRBV29-1 to TRBJ2-3, with a possible D match to TRBD2 (5 bases). Germline CDR1 SQVTM, CDR2 ANQGSEA. This CDR3 is built from 13 residues. The V and J ends lost 6 bases and 4 bases respectively, with 14 bases between them. In DNA form, the CDR3 reads TGCAGCGTCCTCTCAATACTAGCAGATACGCAGTATTTT. Amino acids: CSVLSILADTQYF.